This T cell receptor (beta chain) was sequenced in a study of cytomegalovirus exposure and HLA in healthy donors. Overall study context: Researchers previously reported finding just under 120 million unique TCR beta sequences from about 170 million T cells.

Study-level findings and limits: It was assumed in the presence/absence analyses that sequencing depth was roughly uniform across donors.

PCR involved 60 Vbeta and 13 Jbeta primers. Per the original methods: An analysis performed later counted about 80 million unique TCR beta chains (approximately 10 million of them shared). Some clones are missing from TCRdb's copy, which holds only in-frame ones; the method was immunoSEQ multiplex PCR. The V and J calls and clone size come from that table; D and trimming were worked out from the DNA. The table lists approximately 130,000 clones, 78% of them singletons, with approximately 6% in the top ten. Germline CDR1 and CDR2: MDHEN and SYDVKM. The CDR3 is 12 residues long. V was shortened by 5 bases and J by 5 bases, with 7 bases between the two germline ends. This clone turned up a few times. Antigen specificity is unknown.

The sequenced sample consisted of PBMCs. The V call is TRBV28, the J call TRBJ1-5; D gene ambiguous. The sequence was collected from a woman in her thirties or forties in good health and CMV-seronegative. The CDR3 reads CASSLSDQPQHF. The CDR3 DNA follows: TGTGCCAGCAGTCTCAGTGATCAGCCCCAGCATTTT.